This TCR beta chain was recovered during a study of tumor-infiltrating lymphocytes in primary liver carcinoma. Study-wide findings and caveats: Tumors had a significantly higher top-250-clone fraction than blood (p = 0.039).

Unsorted whole blood yielded the blood RNA, and germline DNA was also extracted. Prior to the surgical procedure, four milliliters of peripheral blood were collected. This CDR3 region has 16 residues. The germline V gene has CDR1 SGHAT and CDR2 FQNNGV. As to this clonotype: The target antigen is unknown. At one boundary the junction diverges from the germline segment, which might be a read error.

A primer matching the constant region was used to make TCR beta cDNA from approximately 520 ng of total RNA. Three nested multiplex PCR rounds, a slightly modified ARM-PCR method, built the TCR beta libraries. Each of the first two PCR rounds ran roughly 10 cycles with TRBV1-TRBV30 forward and C-beta reverse primers. TCRdb fed the multiplex PCR reads into MiXCR, producing one record per CDR3 protein. The sample holds fewer than 350,000 distinct CDR3 sequences, roughly 60% seen once. The chain has TRBV11-2 and TRBJ2-1; 8 bases are shared with TRBD1. The TCR was taken from a man between 35 and 55 years old with primary liver carcinoma and hepatitis B virus infection. The sample consisted of peripheral blood. The CDR3 loop reads CASSFAGTGSYNEHFF. DNA of the CDR3: TGTGCCAGCAGCTTCGCCGGGACAGGATCCTACAATGAGCACTTCTTC.